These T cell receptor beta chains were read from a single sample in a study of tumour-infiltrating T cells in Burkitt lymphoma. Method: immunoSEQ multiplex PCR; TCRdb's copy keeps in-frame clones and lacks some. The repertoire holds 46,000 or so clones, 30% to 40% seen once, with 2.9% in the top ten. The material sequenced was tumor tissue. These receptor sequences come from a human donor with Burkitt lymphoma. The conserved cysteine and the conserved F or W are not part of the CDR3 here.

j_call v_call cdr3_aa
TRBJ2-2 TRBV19 ASSPWALTGELF
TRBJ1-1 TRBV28 ASSLRGVEAF
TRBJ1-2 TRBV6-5 ASSWDRGRGYT
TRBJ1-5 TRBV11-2 ASSLGLAQPQH
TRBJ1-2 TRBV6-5 ASGLRDRDYNGYT
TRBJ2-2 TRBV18 ASSPIGVSNTGELF
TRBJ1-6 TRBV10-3 ATTGTVYNSPLH
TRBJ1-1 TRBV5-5 ASSLAGTGDTEAF
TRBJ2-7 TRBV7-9 ASSQRTGSYEQY
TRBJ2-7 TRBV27 ASSLTATYEQY
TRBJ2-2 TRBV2 ASNLGGHTGELF
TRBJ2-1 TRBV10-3 AISENLDLDEQF
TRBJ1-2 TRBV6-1 ASSEQLHYGYT
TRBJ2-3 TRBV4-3 ASSQGERGVTDTQY
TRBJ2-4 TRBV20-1 SASRGDQY
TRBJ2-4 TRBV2 ATYPGGSAKNIQY
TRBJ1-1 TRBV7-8 ASSLREGEAF
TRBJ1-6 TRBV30 AWSVFENSPLH
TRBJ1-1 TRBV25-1 ASSEYRGFGTEAF
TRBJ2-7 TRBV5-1 ASSPGDGYEQY
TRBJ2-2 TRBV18 ASSHEVGLF
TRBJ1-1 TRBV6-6 ACDRGMNTEAF
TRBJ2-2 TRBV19 ASSSVSPGQDAGELF
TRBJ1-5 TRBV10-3 AISESGDRNQPQH
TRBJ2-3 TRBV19 ASSIGWGPDTQY
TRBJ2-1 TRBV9 ASSARLAVTYNEQF
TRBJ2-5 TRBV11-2 ASSLDDGYGETQY
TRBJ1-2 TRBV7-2 ASSSQTGRRRGYT
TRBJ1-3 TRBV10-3 AIRGTGDLAIY
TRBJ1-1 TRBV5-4 ASSLDANTEAF
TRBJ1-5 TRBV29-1 SVSSGGHQPQH
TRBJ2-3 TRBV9 ASSATGGISDTQY
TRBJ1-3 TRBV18 ASSPPADYSGNTIY
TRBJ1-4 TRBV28 ASSLGQTTNEKLF
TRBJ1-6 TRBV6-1 ASRPGQRDSPLH
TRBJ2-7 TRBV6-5 ASSYLGTDSYEQY
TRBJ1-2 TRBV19 ASSVRYYGYT
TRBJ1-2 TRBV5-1 ASSLGQINGYT
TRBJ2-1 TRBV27 ASSNSGGSGNEQF
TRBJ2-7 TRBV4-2 ASSQAGTGGEQY
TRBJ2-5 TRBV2 ASSPLRRGETQY
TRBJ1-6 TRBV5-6 ASSLKPYGGNSPLH